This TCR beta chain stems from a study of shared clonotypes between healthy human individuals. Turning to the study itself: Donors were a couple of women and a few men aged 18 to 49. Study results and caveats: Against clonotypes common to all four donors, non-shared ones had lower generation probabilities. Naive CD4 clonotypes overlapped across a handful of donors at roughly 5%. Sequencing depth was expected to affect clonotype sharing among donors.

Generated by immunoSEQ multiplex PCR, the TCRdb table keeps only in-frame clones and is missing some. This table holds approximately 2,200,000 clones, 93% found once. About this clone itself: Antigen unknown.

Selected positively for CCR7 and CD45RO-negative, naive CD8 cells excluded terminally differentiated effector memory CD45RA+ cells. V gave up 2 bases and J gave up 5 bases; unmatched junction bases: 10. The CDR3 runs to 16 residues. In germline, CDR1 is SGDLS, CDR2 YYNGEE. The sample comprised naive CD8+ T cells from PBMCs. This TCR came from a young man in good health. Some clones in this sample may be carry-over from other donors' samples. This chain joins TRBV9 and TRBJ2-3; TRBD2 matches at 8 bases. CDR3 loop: CASSVPQTGGVDTQYF. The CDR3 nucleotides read TGTGCCAGCAGCGTCCCTCAAACGGGAGGGGTAGATACGCAGTATTTT.